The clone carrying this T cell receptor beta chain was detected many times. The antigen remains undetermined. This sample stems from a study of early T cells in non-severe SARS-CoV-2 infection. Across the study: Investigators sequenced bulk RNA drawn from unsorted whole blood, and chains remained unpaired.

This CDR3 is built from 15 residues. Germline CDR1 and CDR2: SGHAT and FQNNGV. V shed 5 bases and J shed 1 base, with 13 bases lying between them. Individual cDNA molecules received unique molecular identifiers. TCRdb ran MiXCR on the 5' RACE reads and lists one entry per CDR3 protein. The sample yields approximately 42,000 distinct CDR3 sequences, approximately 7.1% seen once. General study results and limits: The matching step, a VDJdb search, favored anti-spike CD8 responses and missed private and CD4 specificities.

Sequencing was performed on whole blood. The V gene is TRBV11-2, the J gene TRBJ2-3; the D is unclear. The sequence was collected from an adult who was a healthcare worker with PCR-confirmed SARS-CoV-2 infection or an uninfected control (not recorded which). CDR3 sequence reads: CASSRAVGRTDTQYF. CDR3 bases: TGTGCCAGCAGCCGTGCGGTGGGCCGCACAGATACGCAGTATTTT.